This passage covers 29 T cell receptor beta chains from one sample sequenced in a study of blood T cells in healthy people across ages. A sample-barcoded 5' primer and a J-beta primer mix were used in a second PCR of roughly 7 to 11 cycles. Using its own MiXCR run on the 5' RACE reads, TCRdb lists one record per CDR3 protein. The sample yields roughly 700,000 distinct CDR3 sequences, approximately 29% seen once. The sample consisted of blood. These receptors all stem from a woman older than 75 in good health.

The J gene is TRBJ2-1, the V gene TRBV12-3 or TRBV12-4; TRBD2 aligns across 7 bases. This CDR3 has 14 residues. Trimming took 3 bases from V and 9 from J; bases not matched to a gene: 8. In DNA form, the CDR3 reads TGTGCCAGCAGTTTGGGACTAACGGGCGGTGAGCAGTTCTTC. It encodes CASSLGLTGGEQFF.

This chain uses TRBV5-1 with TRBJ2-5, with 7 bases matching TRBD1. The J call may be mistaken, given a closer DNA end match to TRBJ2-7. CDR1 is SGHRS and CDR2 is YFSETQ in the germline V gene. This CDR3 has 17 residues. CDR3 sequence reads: CASSLGKTGTRYDEQYF. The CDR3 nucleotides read TGCGCCAGCAGCTTGGGGAAGACAGGGACGAGGTACGACGAGCAGTACTTC.

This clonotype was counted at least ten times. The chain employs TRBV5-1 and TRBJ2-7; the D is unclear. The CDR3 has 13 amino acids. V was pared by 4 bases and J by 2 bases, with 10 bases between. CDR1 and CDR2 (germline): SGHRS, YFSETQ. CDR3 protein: CASSADGAYEQYF. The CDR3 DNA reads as TGCGCCAGCAGCGCTGACGGAGCCTACGAGCAGTACTTC.

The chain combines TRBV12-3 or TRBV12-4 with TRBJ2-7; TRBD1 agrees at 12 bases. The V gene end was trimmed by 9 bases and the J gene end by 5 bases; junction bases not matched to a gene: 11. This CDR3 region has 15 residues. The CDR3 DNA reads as TGTGCCAGGTACACCGGGACAGGGGGCTACAACGAGCAGTACTTC. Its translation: CARYTGTGGYNEQYF.

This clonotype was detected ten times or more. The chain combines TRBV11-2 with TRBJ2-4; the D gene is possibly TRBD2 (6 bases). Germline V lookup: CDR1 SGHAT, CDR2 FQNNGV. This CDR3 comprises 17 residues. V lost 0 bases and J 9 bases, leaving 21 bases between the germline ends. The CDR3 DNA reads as TGTGCCAGCAGCTTAGATCTAGACCTCCCCGGGGGATCCATTCAGTACTTC. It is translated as CASSLDLDLPGGSIQYF. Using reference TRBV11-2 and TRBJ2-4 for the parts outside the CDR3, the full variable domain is EAGVAQSPRYKIIEKRQSVAFWCNPISGHATLYWYQQILGQGPKLLIQFQNNGVVDDSQLPKDRFSAERLKGVDSTLKIQPAKLEDSAVYLCASSLDLDLPGGSIQYFGAGTRLSVL.

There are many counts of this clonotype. CDR3 loop: CASSFIGETQYF. The CDR3 bases are TGCGCCAGCAGCTTTATCGGAGAGACCCAGTACTTC. The V gene is TRBV5-1, the J gene TRBJ2-5; D ambiguous. Germline CDR1 reads SGHRS; CDR2 reads YFSETQ. The CDR3 is 12 residues long. Trimming removed 2 bases at V and 4 bases at J, with 6 bases between. Full variable domain (remainder filled in from reference TRBV5-1 and TRBJ2-5): KAGVTQTPRYLIKTRGQQVTLSCSPISGHRSVSWYQQTPGQGLQFLFEYFSETQRNKGNFPGRFSGRQFSNSRSEMNVSTLELGDSALYLCASSFIGETQYFGPGTRLLVL.

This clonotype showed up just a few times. This CDR3 is CASSQEEGVNTEAFF. The CDR3 DNA reads TGCGCCAGCAGCCAAGAGGAGGGGGTGAACACTGAAGCTTTCTTT. V is TRBV4-3 and J is TRBJ1-1; perhaps TRBD1 as D (6 bases). Germline-derived CDR1 and CDR2 are LGHNA and YSLEER. With 0 bases removed from V and 0 bases from J, the gap between germline ends came to 8 bases. This CDR3 region has 15 residues.

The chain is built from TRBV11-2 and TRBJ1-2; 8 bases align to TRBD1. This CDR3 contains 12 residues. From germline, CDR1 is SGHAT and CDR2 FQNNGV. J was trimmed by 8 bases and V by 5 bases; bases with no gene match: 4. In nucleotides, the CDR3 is TGTGCCAGCAGCCACAGGGGGGTCGGCTACACCTTC. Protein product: CASSHRGVGYTF.

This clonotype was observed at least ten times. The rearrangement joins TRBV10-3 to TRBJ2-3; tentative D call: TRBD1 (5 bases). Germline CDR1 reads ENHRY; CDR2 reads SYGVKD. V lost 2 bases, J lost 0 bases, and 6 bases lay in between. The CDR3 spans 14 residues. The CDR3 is CAISEGHSTDTQYF. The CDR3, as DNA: TGTGCCATCAGTGAGGGACATAGCACAGATACGCAGTATTTT.

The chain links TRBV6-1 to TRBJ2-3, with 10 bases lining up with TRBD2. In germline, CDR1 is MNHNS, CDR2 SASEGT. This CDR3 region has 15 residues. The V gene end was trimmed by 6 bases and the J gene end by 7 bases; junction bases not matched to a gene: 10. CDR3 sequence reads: CASSQERGGWNTQYF. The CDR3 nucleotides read TGTGCCAGCAGCCAAGAGCGGGGGGGCTGGAATACGCAGTATTTT.

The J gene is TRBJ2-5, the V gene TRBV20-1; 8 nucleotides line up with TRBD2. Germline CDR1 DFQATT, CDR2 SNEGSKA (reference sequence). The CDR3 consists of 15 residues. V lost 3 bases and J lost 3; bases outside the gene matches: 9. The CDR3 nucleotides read TGCAGTGCTAGGGCAATTGGTAGCGGGAAAGAGACCCAGTACTTC. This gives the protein CSARAIGSGKETQYF.

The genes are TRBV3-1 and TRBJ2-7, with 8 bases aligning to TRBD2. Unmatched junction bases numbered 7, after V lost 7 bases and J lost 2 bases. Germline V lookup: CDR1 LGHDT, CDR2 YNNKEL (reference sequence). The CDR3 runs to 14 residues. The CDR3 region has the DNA TGTGCCAGCAATGGCGGGGGGACCACCTACGAGCAGTACTTC. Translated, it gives CASNGGGTTYEQYF.

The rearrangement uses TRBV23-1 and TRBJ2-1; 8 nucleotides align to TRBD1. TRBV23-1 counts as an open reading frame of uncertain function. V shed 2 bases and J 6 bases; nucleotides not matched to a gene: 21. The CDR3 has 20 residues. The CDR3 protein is CASSQIEGRIDRGDPNEQFF. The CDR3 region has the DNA TGCGCCAGCAGTCAAATCGAGGGGAGAATTGACAGGGGAGACCCCAATGAGCAGTTCTTC.

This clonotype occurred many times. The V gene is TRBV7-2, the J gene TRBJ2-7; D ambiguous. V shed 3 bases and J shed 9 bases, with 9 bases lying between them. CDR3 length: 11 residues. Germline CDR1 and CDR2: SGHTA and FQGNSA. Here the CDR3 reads CASSLVEMQYF. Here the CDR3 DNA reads TGTGCCAGCAGCTTGGTGGAGATGCAGTACTTC.

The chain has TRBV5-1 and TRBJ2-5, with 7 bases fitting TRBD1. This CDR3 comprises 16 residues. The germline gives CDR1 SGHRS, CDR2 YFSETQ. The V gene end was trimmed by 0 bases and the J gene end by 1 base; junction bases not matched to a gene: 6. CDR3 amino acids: CASSLGGTAPQETQYF. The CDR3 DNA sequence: TGCGCCAGCAGCTTGGGGGGGACAGCTCCCCAAGAGACCCAGTACTTC.

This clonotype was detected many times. The CDR3 reads CASSSPGQGWFNSPLHF. CDR3 bases: TGTGCCAGCAGTTCTCCGGGACAGGGTTGGTTTAATTCACCCCTCCACTTT. This chain connects TRBV27 to TRBJ1-6, with 9 bases that match TRBD1. Germline V gene data show CDR1 as MNHEY and CDR2 as SMNVEV (reference sequence). The CDR3 totals 17 residues. The V gene end was trimmed by 4 bases and the J gene end by 6 bases; junction bases not matched to a gene: 10.

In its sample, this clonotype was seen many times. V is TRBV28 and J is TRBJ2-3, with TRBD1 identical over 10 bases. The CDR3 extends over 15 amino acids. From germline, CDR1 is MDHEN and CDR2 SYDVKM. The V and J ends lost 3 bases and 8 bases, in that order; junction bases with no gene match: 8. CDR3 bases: TGTGCCAGCAGTTTTACCGACAGGGGGCTTGGTACGCAGTATTTT. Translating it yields CASSFTDRGLGTQYF.

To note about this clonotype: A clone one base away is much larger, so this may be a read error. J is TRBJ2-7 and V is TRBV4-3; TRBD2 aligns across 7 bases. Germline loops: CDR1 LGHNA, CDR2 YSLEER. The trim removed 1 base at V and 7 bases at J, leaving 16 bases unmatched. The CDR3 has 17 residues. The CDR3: CASSQAPGLPLGNEQYF. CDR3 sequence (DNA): TGCGCCAGCAGCCAAGCTCCGGGACTACCCTTGGGAAATGAGCAGTACTTC.

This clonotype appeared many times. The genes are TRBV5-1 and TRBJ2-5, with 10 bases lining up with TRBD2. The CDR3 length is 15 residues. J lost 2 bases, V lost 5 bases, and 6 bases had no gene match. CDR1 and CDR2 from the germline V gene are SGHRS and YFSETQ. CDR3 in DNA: TGCGCCAGCAGGAAGCTAGCGGGGGATCAAGAGACCCAGTACTTC. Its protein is CASRKLAGDQETQYF. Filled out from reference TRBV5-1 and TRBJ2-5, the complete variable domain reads KAGVTQTPRYLIKTRGQQVTLSCSPISGHRSVSWYQQTPGQGLQFLFEYFSETQRNKGNFPGRFSGRQFSNSRSEMNVSTLELGDSALYLCASRKLAGDQETQYFGPGTRLLVL.

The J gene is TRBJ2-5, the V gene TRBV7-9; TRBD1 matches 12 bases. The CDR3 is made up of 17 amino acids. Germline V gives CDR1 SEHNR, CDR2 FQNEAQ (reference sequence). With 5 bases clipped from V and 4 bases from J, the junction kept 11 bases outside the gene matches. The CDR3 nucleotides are TGTGCCAGCAGCCGGGGCACGGGACAGGGGGCGGCAGAGACCCAGTACTTC. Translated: CASSRGTGQGAAETQYF.

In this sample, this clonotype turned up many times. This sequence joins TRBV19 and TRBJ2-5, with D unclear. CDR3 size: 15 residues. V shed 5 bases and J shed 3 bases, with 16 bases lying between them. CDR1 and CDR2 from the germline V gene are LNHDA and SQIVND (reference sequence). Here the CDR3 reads CASSRVGILEETQYF. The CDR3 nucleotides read TGTGCCAGTAGTCGTGTGGGTATTTTGGAAGAGACCCAGTACTTC.

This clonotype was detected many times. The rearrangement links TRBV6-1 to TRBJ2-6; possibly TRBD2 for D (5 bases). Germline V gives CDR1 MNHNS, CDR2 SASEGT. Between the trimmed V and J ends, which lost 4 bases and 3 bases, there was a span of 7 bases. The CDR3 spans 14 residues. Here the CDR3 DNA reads TGTGCCAGCAGTGCGGGGTATGGGGCCAACGTCCTGACTTTC. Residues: CASSAGYGANVLTF.

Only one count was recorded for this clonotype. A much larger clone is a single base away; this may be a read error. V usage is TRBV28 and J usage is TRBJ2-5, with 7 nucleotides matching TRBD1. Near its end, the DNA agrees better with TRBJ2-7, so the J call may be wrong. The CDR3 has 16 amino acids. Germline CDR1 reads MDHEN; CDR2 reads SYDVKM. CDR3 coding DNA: TGTGCCAGCGGTTTCTTCCTTCGAACAGGGGCCTACGAGCAGTACTTC. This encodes CASGFFLRTGAYEQYF.

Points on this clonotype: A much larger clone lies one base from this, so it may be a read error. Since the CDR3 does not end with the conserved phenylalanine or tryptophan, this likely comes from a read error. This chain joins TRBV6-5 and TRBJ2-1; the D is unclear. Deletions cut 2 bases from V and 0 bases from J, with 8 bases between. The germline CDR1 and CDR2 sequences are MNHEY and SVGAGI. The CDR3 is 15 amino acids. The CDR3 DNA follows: TGTGCCAGCAGTTACGACCGTGTCTCCTACAATGAGCAGTTCTTG. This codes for CASSYDRVSYNEQFL.

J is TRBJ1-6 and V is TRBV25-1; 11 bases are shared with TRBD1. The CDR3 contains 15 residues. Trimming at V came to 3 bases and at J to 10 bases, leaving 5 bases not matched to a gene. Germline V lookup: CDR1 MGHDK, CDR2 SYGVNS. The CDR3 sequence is CASSEDRGRGSPLHF. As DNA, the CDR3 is TGTGCCAGCAGTGAGGACAGGGGGCGCGGGTCACCCCTCCACTTT.

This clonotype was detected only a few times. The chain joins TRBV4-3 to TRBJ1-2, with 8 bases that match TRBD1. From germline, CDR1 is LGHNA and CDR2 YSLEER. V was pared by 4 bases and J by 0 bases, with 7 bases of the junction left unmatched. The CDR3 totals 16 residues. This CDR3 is CASSRTGQGSNYGYTF. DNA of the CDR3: TGCGCCAGCAGCCGGACAGGGCAAGGGTCTAACTATGGCTACACCTTC.

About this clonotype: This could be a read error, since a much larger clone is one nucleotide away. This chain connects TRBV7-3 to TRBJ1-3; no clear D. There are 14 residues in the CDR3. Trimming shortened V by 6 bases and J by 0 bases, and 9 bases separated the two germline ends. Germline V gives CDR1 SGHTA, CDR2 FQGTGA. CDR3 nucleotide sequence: TGTGCCAGCAGTCGGGCAAGCTCTGGAAACACCATATATTTT. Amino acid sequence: CASSRASSGNTIYF.

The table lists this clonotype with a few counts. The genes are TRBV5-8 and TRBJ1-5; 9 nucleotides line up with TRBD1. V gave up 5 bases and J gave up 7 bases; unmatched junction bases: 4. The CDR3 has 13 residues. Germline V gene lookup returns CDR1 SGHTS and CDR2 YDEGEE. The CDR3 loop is CASRGTGQQPQHF. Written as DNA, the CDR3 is TGTGCCAGCAGAGGGACAGGGCAACAGCCCCAGCATTTT.

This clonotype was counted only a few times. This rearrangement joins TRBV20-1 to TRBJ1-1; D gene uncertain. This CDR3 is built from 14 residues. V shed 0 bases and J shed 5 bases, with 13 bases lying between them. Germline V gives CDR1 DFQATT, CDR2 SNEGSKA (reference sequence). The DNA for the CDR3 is TGCAGTGCTAGAGATTGGGCCGGGGTTACTGAAGCTTTCTTT. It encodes CSARDWAGVTEAFF.